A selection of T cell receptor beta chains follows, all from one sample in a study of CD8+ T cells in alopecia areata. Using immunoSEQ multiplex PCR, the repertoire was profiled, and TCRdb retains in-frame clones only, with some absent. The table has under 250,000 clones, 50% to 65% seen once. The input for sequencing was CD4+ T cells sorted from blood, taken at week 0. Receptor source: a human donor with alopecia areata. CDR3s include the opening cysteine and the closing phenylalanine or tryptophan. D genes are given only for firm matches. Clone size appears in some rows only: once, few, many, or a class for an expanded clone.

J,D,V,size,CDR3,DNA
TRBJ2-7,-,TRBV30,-,CAWSNERRQYF,TGTGCCTGGAGCAACGAAAGACGGCAGTACTTC
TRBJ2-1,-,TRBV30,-,CAWKYPGSYNEQFF,TGTGCCTGGAAATACCCAGGTTCCTACAATGAGCAGTTCTTC
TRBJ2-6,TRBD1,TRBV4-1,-,CASSQDRGSSGANVLTF,TGCGCCAGCAGCCAAGACAGGGGGAGCTCTGGGGCCAACGTCCTGACTTTC
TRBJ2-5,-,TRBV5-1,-,CASSLAMGKTQYF,TGCGCCAGCAGCTTGGCAATGGGAAAGACCCAGTACTTC
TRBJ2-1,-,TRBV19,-,CASSIKRSYNEQFF,TGTGCCAGTAGTATTAAGCGGTCATACAATGAGCAGTTCTTC
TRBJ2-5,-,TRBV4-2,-,CASSPGGPGETQYF,TGTGCCAGCAGCCCGGGTGGGCCGGGAGAGACCCAGTACTTC
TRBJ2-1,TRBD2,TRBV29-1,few,CSVVVTSEYNEQFF,TGCAGCGTTGTGGTGACTAGCGAGTACAATGAGCAGTTCTTC
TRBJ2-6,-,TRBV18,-,CASSLFGRDETDRANVLTF,TGTGCCAGCTCACTTTTCGGACGGGACGAAACCGACAGGGCCAACGTCCTGACTTTC
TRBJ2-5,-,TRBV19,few,CASSRDAEGAQYF,TGTGCCAGTAGTAGGGACGCGGAAGGAGCCCAGTACTTC
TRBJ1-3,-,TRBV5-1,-,CASSPWPGNTIYF,TGCGCCAGCAGCCCCTGGCCTGGAAACACCATATATTTT
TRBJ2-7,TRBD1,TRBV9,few,CASRHVGTGPWGQYF,TGTGCCAGCAGGCATGTGGGGACAGGGCCGTGGGGGCAGTACTTC
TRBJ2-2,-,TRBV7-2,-,CASSFGEGGELFF,TGTGCCAGCAGCTTCGGAGAAGGGGGGGAGCTGTTTTTT
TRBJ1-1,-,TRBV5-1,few,CASSLGTDRMNTEAFF,TGCGCCAGCAGCTTGGGGACAGATCGAATGAACACTGAAGCTTTCTTT
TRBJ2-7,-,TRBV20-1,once,CSARRGGEQYF,TGCAGTGCTAGAAGGGGTGGGGAGCAGTACTTC
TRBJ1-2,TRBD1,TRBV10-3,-,CAISESGTGPGGYTF,TGTGCCATCAGTGAGTCGGGGACAGGCCCCGGTGGCTACACCTTC
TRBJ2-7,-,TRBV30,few,CAWSVGYEQYF,TGTGCCTGGAGTGTAGGTTACGAGCAGTACTTC
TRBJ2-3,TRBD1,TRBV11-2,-,CASSPPGTGRQGTQYF,TGTGCCAGCAGCCCACCCGGGACAGGGAGGCAAGGAACGCAGTATTTT
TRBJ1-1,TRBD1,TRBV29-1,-,CSVGGQGANTEAFF,TGCAGCGTTGGCGGTCAGGGGGCCAACACTGAAGCTTTCTTT
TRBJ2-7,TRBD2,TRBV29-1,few,CSVREAGSSYEQYF,TGCAGCGTCCGGGAAGCGGGAAGCTCCTACGAGCAGTACTTC
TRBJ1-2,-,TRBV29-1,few,CSVEAPGRGGYTF,TGCAGCGTTGAAGCCCCAGGGCGTGGTGGCTACACCTTC
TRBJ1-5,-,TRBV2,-,CASSGGRINQPQHF,TGTGCCAGCAGTGGAGGTCGGATCAATCAGCCCCAGCATTTT
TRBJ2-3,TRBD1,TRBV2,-,CASSHRDRSRDTQYF,TGTGCCAGCAGTCACCGGGACAGGTCGCGAGATACGCAGTATTTT
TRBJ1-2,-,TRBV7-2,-,CASSLYASNYGYTF,TGTGCCAGCAGCTTATACGCCAGCAACTATGGCTACACCTTC